Sequencing of this T cell receptor beta chain was carried out in a study of blood T cell repertoires in COVID-19. The method was immunoSEQ multiplex PCR; TCRdb's version includes in-frame clones alone and lacks a portion of them. The sample holds some 370,000 clones, roughly four fifths seen once. The V gene's germline CDR1 is MNHEY and CDR2 SVGAGI. The V gene lost 6 bases and the J gene lost 7 bases, with 15 bases spanning the gap. The CDR3 contains 13 residues. The sequencing input was PBMCs or T cells enriched from blood (not recorded which). The genes are TRBV6-5 and TRBJ1-2; D gene unclear. The receptor was derived from a woman aged 45-65 years who had recovered from COVID-19. The CDR3, as DNA: TGTGCCAGCAGCCCCCCGGAGGGAGCTGGCTACACCTTC. Translation gives CASSPPEGAGYTF.